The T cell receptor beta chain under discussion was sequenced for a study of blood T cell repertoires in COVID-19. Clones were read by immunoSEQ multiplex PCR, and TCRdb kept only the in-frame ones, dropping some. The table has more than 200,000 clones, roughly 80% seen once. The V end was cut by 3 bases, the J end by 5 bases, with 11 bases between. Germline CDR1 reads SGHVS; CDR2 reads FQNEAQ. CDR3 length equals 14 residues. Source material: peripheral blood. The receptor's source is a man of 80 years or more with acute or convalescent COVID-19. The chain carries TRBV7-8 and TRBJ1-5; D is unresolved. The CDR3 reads CASSFERNYQPQHF. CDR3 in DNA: TGTGCCAGCAGCTTCGAGAGGAACTATCAGCCCCAGCATTTT.